These T cell receptor beta chains were read from a single sample in a study of T cells in Graves' hyperthyroidism and ophthalmopathy. TCRdb passed the multiplex PCR reads through MiXCR, listing each CDR3 protein once. The table shows under 450,000 distinct CDR3 sequences, with about 15% occurring only once. The specimen sequenced was blood. The receptors stem from a woman in her late teens or twenties with Graves' hyperthyroidism. CDR3s include the opening cysteine and the closing phenylalanine or tryptophan. The D gene is left open where the match is weak. Some rows have no size entry. The others give once, few or many, or a class for an expanded clone.

clone size	J gene	D gene	V gene	CDR3 DNA	CDR3 protein
.	TRBJ2-6	.	TRBV9	TGTGCCAGCAGCGGAAGGGGGACTGGGGCCAACGTCCTGACTTTC	CASSGRGTGANVLTF
.	TRBJ2-1	TRBD2	TRBV3-1	TGTGCCAGCAGCCAGACTAGCGGGGTGGTTGAGCAGTTCTTC	CASSQTSGVVEQFF
few	TRBJ1-1	.	TRBV5-4	TGTGCCAGCAGTTTGGGATGGGGGCTAAGGGTTAAAGCTTTCTTT	CASSLGWGLRVKAFF
.	TRBJ2-5	.	TRBV5-1	TGCGCCAGCGCGCAGCTTGCTATCAATCAAGAGACCCAGTACTTC	CASAQLAINQETQYF
many	TRBJ2-1	TRBD2	TRBV6-1	TGTGCCAGCCGCTCTAGCGGGAGAACGGGACCCACCCGTGGCAATGAGCAGTTCTTC	CASRSSGRTGPTRGNEQFF
many	TRBJ2-5	.	TRBV24-1	TGTGCCACCAGTGACTATACCACCGGTGAGACCCAGTACTTC	CATSDYTTGETQYF
many	TRBJ1-1	.	TRBV6-1	TGTGCCAGCAGTCGCGGGACAACTAATGAAGCTTTCTTT	CASSRGTTNEAFF
many	TRBJ2-1	TRBD1	TRBV7-8	TGTGCCAGCAGCGCTCGACAGGGGGCCTACAATGAGCAGTTCTTC	CASSARQGAYNEQFF
few	TRBJ2-7	.	TRBV25-1	TGTGCCACCAACGACAACTACGAGCAGTACTTC	CATNDNYEQYF
many	TRBJ2-1	TRBD1	TRBV9	TGTGCCAGCAGCGCCCGGGACAGGGGAAGCAATGAGCAGTTCTTC	CASSARDRGSNEQFF
.	TRBJ2-3	TRBD2	TRBV11-1	TGTGCCAGCAGCACTAGCGGGGGGGTATCTAGCACAGATACGCAGTATTTT	CASSTSGGVSSTDTQYF
many	TRBJ2-1	.	TRBV15	TGTGCCACCCACCCAGAGGGAGATTACAATGAGCAGTTCTTC	CATHPEGDYNEQFF
many	TRBJ2-5	.	TRBV30	TGTGCCTGGAGTGTACGAGGTGGAAGGTACTTC	CAWSVRGGRYF
many	TRBJ2-5	.	TRBV15	TGTGCCACCAGCAGAGATGGGGAGACCCAGTACTTC	CATSRDGETQYF
many	TRBJ2-1	.	TRBV18	TGTGCCAGCTCACCACCGGGACTGGTATACAATGAGCAGTTCTTC	CASSPPGLVYNEQFF
.	TRBJ2-2	.	TRBV13	TGTGCCAGCAGCACAAAAGGGAAGCTGTTTTTT	CASSTKGKLFF
many	TRBJ2-7	TRBD2	TRBV18	TGTGCCAGCTCACCCCGTACCACGGGAGGACCGGGGGAGCAGTACTTC	CASSPRTTGGPGEQYF
.	TRBJ1-5	.	TRBV6-1	TGTGCCAGCACCCTCCAGGGCCTCAATCAGCCCCAGCATTTT	CASTLQGLNQPQHF
many	TRBJ1-4	.	TRBV20-1	TGCAGTGCTAGAGTCGGGAATGAAAAACTGTTTTTT	CSARVGNEKLFF
many	TRBJ2-7	.	TRBV7-2	TGTGCCAGCAGCTTTGGGCGGGGCAGCTCCTACGAGCAGTACTTC	CASSFGRGSSYEQYF
.	TRBJ1-5	TRBD1	TRBV12-3/TRBV12-4	TGTGCCAGCAGGTCGGACAGGGGTAGCAATCAGCCCCAGCATTTT	CASRSDRGSNQPQHF
many	TRBJ1-2	.	TRBV5-5	TGTGCCAGCAGCTTGCGGGAGGGCTATGGCTACACCTTC	CASSLREGYGYTF
.	TRBJ1-2	.	TRBV11-3	TGTGCCAGCAGCACAGCCACCGGGCCACAAGGCGTTTATGGCTACACCTTC	CASSTATGPQGVYGYTF
many	TRBJ1-6	.	TRBV7-9	TGTGCCAGCAGCTTAGCACGGGGGGCCGCTTCACCCCTCCACTTT	CASSLARGAASPLHF
many	TRBJ2-6	.	TRBV12-3/TRBV12-4	TGTGCCAGCAGTACACTTAGGACTGCCTCTGGGGCCAACGTCCTGACTTTC	CASSTLRTASGANVLTF
many	TRBJ2-7	TRBD2	TRBV7-2	TGTGCCAGCAGCTTAGTGGGGACTAGCGGGTTCTACGAGCAGTACTTC	CASSLVGTSGFYEQYF
.	TRBJ2-1	TRBD2	TRBV20-1	TGCAGTGCTATAGGACTAGCGGGAGGGCCTAGGTCGGCCTATGAGCAGTTCTTC	CSAIGLAGGPRSAYEQFF
many	TRBJ2-1	TRBD1	TRBV20-1	TGCAGTGCTCAAGGACAGGGGTGGGGCAATGAGCAGTTCTTC	CSAQGQGWGNEQFF
few	TRBJ2-1	TRBD2	TRBV5-4	TGTGCCAGCAGCGGGGGGACTAGCGGGGGGTCCAATGAGCAGTTCTTC	CASSGGTSGGSNEQFF
many	TRBJ2-3	.	TRBV11-2	TGTGCCAGCAGCCGGGGCCGTAGCACAGATACGCAGTATTTT	CASSRGRSTDTQYF
.	TRBJ1-2	TRBD1	TRBV10-3	TGTGCCATCAGAGGACAGGGAAGTTATGGCTACACCTTC	CAIRGQGSYGYTF
many	TRBJ2-7	.	TRBV5-5	TGTGCCAGCAGCTGGCGGGACTCCTACGAGCAGTACTTC	CASSWRDSYEQYF
many	TRBJ1-4	TRBD1	TRBV5-1	TGCGCCAGCAGCTTGGGCTCATCGGACAGGGCCGAAAAACTGTTTTTT	CASSLGSSDRAEKLFF
.	TRBJ2-3	TRBD1	TRBV18	TGTGCCAGCTCCCTCGGGACAGGGGTGACAGATACGCAGTATTTT	CASSLGTGVTDTQYF
many	TRBJ2-3	.	TRBV10-3	TGTGCCACCCGCGCCGGCACTTTTGACACAGATACGCAGTATTTT	CATRAGTFDTDTQYF
.	TRBJ2-7	.	TRBV7-6	TGTGCCAGCAGCTTCCTGGCGGGACAGAAAACCTACGAGCAGTACTTC	CASSFLAGQKTYEQYF
many	TRBJ1-2	TRBD1	TRBV3-1	TGTGCCAGCAGCCGCCAACAGGGGACCTTTAGCGGCTACACCTTC	CASSRQQGTFSGYTF
many	TRBJ2-1	TRBD2	TRBV3-1	TGTGCCAGCAGCCAGGGGACTAGCGGGAACAATGAGCAGTTCTTC	CASSQGTSGNNEQFF
many	TRBJ2-5	.	TRBV6-1	TGTGCCAGCAGTTACCGGGCCCGCAGGACCCAGTACTTC	CASSYRARRTQYF
.	TRBJ2-2	.	TRBV15	TGTGCCACCAGCAGAGATGGGACGAGGGCCGGGGAGCTGTTTTTT	CATSRDGTRAGELFF
many	TRBJ2-2	.	TRBV28	TGTGCCAGCACGGAGGCAATAGGCAATACCGGGGAGCTGTTTTTT	CASTEAIGNTGELFF
many	TRBJ2-1	.	TRBV11-2	TGTGCCAGCAGTACCCTAGAACTATACAATGAGCAGTTCTTC	CASSTLELYNEQFF
.	TRBJ1-4	TRBD1	TRBV7-9	TGTGCCAGCAGCTTAGGACAGGGTTTTGAAAAACTGTTTTTT	CASSLGQGFEKLFF
many	TRBJ2-2	TRBD1	TRBV6-1	TGTGCCAGCAGTAATTACAGGGGAAGCGGGGAGCTGTTTTTT	CASSNYRGSGELFF
many	TRBJ2-7	TRBD2	TRBV20-1	TGCAGTGCTAGTCTGGGAGGGTTCGAGCAGTACTTC	CSASLGGFEQYF
.	TRBJ2-5	.	TRBV4-1	TGCGCCAGCAGCCAAAGCGGATTGGAGACCCAGTACTTC	CASSQSGLETQYF
few	TRBJ2-7	.	TRBV12-3/TRBV12-4	TGTGCCAGCAGTTTGGGAGATTTGGGGGAGCAGTACTTC	CASSLGDLGEQYF
few	TRBJ2-7	TRBD2	TRBV5-1	TGCGCCAGCAGCTTGCAGGGTAGCGGGAGCTCGTACGGGCAGTACTTC	CASSLQGSGSSYGQYF
few	TRBJ1-5	TRBD1	TRBV13	TGTGCCAGCAGTGATACAGGGGGTGGCCTGCCCCAGCATTTT	CASSDTGGGLPQHF
many	TRBJ1-4	TRBD1	TRBV28	TGTGCCAGCAGTTCCGGGACAGTTAATGAAAAACTGTTTTTT	CASSSGTVNEKLFF
few	TRBJ2-3	TRBD2	TRBV15	TGTGCCACCAGCAGGGGCCTAGCGGAAAGCACAGATACGCAGTATTTT	CATSRGLAESTDTQYF
many	TRBJ1-2	TRBD1	TRBV5-1	TGCGCCAGCAGCCCGTTAGGGACAGGGTGGTCGACTAACTATGGCTACACCTTC	CASSPLGTGWSTNYGYTF
many	TRBJ2-5	TRBD2	TRBV27	TGTGCCAGCAGTTCTATCCCTAGCGGGAGACAGACCCAGTACTTC	CASSSIPSGRQTQYF